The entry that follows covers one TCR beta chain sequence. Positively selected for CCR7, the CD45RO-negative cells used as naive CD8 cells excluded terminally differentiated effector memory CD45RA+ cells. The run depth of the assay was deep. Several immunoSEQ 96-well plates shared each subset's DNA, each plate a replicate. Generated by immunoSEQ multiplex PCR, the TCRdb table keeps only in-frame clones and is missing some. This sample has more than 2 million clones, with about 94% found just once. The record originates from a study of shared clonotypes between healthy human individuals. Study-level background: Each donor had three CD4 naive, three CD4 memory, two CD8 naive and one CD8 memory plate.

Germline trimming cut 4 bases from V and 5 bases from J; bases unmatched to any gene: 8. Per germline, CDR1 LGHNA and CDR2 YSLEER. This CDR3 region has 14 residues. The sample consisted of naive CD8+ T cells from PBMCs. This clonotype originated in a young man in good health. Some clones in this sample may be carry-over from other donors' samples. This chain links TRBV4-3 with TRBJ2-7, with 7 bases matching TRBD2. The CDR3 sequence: CASSLWRGGNEQYF. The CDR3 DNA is TGCGCCAGCAGCCTATGGCGGGGAGGGAACGAGCAGTACTTC.